Listed below are T cell receptor beta chains from one sample, sequenced in a study of T cell responses to AZD1222 COVID-19 vaccine. TCRdb's table, derived via immunoSEQ multiplex PCR, lists solely in-frame clones and lacks some. The sample holds 98,000 or so clones, around 89% seen once. The source was peripheral blood, collected on day 0 of AZD1222 vaccination. All receptors come from an adult in good health. Both conserved end residues are part of each CDR3. A D gene is named only where the DNA matches it firmly. Clone size is shown for a subset of rows, as once, few, many or a class of expanded clone.

D,V,size,J,CDR3,DNA
-,TRBV11-2,-,TRBJ2-5,CASSAGGGGGETQYF,TGTGCCAGCAGCGCTGGGGGGGGCGGAGGGGAGACCCAGTACTTC
-,TRBV7-2,-,TRBJ1-2,CASSPEPTVYGYTF,TGTGCCAGCAGCCCGGAACCGACGGTCTATGGCTACACCTTC
-,TRBV9,-,TRBJ1-1,CASSVAGTMNTEAFF,TGTGCCAGCAGCGTAGCGGGGACAATGAACACTGAAGCTTTCTTT
-,TRBV2,-,TRBJ1-4,CASRGVRGTGNEKLFF,TGTGCCAGCAGGGGGGTCAGGGGAACTGGTAATGAAAAACTGTTTTTT
-,TRBV6-5,-,TRBJ1-2,CASKTGNNYGYTF,TGTGCCAGCAAGACAGGAAATAACTATGGCTACACCTTC
-,TRBV4-1,-,TRBJ1-2,CASSQVWGPRIYGYTF,TGCGCCAGCAGCCAAGTATGGGGGCCCAGGATCTATGGCTACACCTTC
TRBD1,TRBV6-5,-,TRBJ2-5,CASSYGTEQQETQYF,TGTGCCAGCAGTTACGGGACAGAACAACAAGAGACCCAGTACTTC
TRBD1,TRBV7-8,-,TRBJ2-3,CASRPSRGQGVTDTQYF,TGTGCCAGCAGACCCTCCCGGGGACAGGGGGTCACAGATACGCAGTATTTT
-,TRBV29-1,-,TRBJ1-1,CSVEGAEQENTEAFF,TGCAGCGTTGAAGGAGCCGAACAGGAGAACACTGAAGCTTTCTTT
-,TRBV6-5,medium-sized,TRBJ2-1,CASSYLGNEQFF,TGTGCCAGCAGTTACTTGGGCAATGAGCAGTTCTTC
-,TRBV10-2,-,TRBJ2-7,CASGSIEQYF,TGCGCCAGCGGCTCGATCGAGCAGTACTTC
-,TRBV12-3/TRBV12-4,-,TRBJ1-5,CASRRGNQPQHF,TGTGCCAGCAGGAGAGGGAATCAGCCCCAGCATTTT
-,TRBV9,-,TRBJ1-5,CASSVPQDRRGNQPQHF,TGTGCCAGCAGCGTCCCCCAAGACAGGAGGGGTAATCAGCCCCAGCATTTT
-,TRBV18,-,TRBJ2-7,CASSPSSGGGRGEQYF,TGTGCCAGCTCTCCCTCTAGTGGGGGAGGCCGTGGAGAGCAGTACTTC
TRBD1,TRBV4-2,-,TRBJ1-1,CASSPSDRGYTEAFF,TGTGCCAGCAGCCCTTCGGACAGGGGATACACTGAAGCTTTCTTT
-,TRBV21-1,-,TRBJ1-2,CASSKGFRTYGYTF,TGTGCCAGCAGCAAAGGATTCAGAACCTATGGCTACACCTTC
TRBD2,TRBV9,-,TRBJ2-5,CASSTHPAGGETQYF,TGTGCCAGCAGCACACACCCAGCGGGGGGGGAGACCCAGTACTTC
-,TRBV9,-,TRBJ2-1,CASSVRPSSYNEQFF,TGTGCCAGCAGCGTAAGACCTAGCTCCTACAATGAGCAGTTCTTC
TRBD1,TRBV7-9,-,TRBJ2-1,CASSLRTGRGSYNEQFF,TGTGCCAGCAGCTTGCGGACAGGGAGAGGCTCCTACAATGAGCAGTTCTTC
TRBD2,TRBV5-1,-,TRBJ2-1,CASSPGGGTYNEQFF,TGCGCCAGCAGCCCCGGGGGGGGCACGTACAATGAGCAGTTCTTC
-,TRBV2,-,TRBJ2-2,CASSERDTNTGELFF,TGTGCCAGCAGTGAGCGGGACACCAACACCGGGGAGCTGTTTTTT
TRBD1,TRBV20-1,-,TRBJ2-7,CSARQGYEQYF,TGCAGTGCCCGACAGGGCTACGAGCAGTACTTC
TRBD1,TRBV2,-,TRBJ1-4,CASSEIRGRNEKLFF,TGTGCCAGCAGTGAGATAAGGGGGCGCAACGAAAAACTGTTTTTT
TRBD1,TRBV19,-,TRBJ1-1,CASHRGEKAFF,TGTGCCAGTCACAGGGGGGAAAAGGCTTTCTTT
-,TRBV19,-,TRBJ1-4,CASSNYGEKLFF,TGTGCCAGTAGTAATTATGGGGAAAAACTGTTTTTT
-,TRBV12-3/TRBV12-4,-,TRBJ1-2,CASSLGRDVGYTF,TGTGCCAGCAGTTTAGGCCGAGATGTAGGCTACACCTTC
TRBD1,TRBV18,few,TRBJ1-1,CASGGGERTEAFF,TGTGCCAGCGGAGGGGGCGAGCGCACTGAAGCTTTCTTT
TRBD1,TRBV6-5,-,TRBJ1-5,CASSLGQGYRQPQHF,TGTGCCAGCAGCCTCGGACAGGGGTATCGTCAGCCCCAGCATTTT
-,TRBV5-5,once,TRBJ2-1,CASSRVGSSYNEQFF,TGTGCCAGCAGTCGGGTAGGTAGCTCCTACAATGAGCAGTTCTTC
TRBD1,TRBV27,-,TRBJ1-2,CASRRDSYYGYTF,TGTGCCAGCAGAAGGGACAGCTACTATGGCTACACCTTC
TRBD1,TRBV27,-,TRBJ2-1,CASSETGGLVSYNEQFF,TGTGCCAGCAGTGAGACAGGGGGCTTAGTATCCTACAATGAGCAGTTCTTC
-,TRBV7-6,once,TRBJ2-7,CASSFGLEQYF,TGTGCCAGCAGCTTTGGTTTGGAGCAGTACTTC
-,TRBV5-1,-,TRBJ2-5,CASSSGVGQETQYF,TGCGCCAGCAGCTCAGGGGTGGGCCAAGAGACCCAGTACTTC
-,TRBV29-1,-,TRBJ1-1,CSADQGGTEAFF,TGCAGCGCCGACCAAGGGGGCACTGAAGCTTTCTTT
-,TRBV9,-,TRBJ2-1,CASSVDMSSYNEQFF,TGTGCCAGCAGCGTAGATATGAGCTCCTACAATGAGCAGTTCTTC
-,TRBV6-1,few,TRBJ2-7,CASSEVDTSYEQYF,TGTGCCAGCAGTGAAGTAGACACCTCCTACGAGCAGTACTTC
-,TRBV5-1,once,TRBJ1-2,CASSLDQPYGYTF,TGCGCCAGCAGCTTGGATCAGCCCTATGGCTACACCTTC
TRBD1,TRBV29-1,-,TRBJ2-7,CSCSGGGYEQYF,TGCAGCTGTTCAGGGGGCGGATACGAGCAGTACTTC
-,TRBV6-5,-,TRBJ2-7,CASSTPGHIYEQYF,TGTGCCAGCAGTACACCGGGTCATATCTACGAGCAGTACTTC
-,TRBV5-4,-,TRBJ1-2,CASSLGSRLNYGYTF,TGTGCCAGCAGCTTGGGAAGCAGGTTGAACTATGGCTACACCTTC
-,TRBV20-1,once,TRBJ1-5,CSASGPGGSYSNQPQHF,TGCAGTGCTAGTGGGCCGGGCGGGAGTTATAGCAATCAGCCCCAGCATTTT
TRBD1,TRBV7-7,medium-sized,TRBJ2-5,CASSLQGAGTQYF,TGTGCCAGCAGCTTACAGGGGGCCGGGACCCAGTACTTC
-,TRBV6-2/TRBV6-3,-,TRBJ1-6,CASSSPDSDNSPLHF,TGTGCCAGCAGTTCCCCGGACAGCGATAATTCACCCCTCCACTTT
-,TRBV7-9,-,TRBJ1-3,CASSRPPLSGNTIYF,TGTGCCAGCAGCCGACCCCCTCTCTCTGGAAACACCATATATTTT
TRBD2,TRBV6-5,-,TRBJ2-7,CASSYAGVPLSF,TGTGCCAGCAGTTACGCGGGGGTCCCATTAAGCTTC
TRBD1,TRBV7-8,-,TRBJ1-2,CASSAYRGRIAYYGYTF,TGTGCCAGCAGCGCCTACAGGGGTAGGATTGCCTACTATGGCTACACCTTC
-,TRBV30,-,TRBJ1-1,CAWSPTGNTEAFF,TGTGCCTGGAGTCCGACGGGGAACACTGAAGCTTTCTTT
-,TRBV19,once,TRBJ1-5,CASTPRPQGFDQPQHF,TGTGCCAGTACCCCGCGGCCCCAAGGGTTCGATCAGCCCCAGCATTTT
-,TRBV5-1,-,TRBJ1-2,CASSLRLGGGDGYTF,TGCGCCAGCAGCTTGAGGCTGGGAGGGGGTGACGGCTACACCTTC
-,TRBV15,-,TRBJ1-6,CATSVTSGLNSPLHF,TGTGCCACCAGCGTTACGTCCGGGCTTAATTCACCCCTCCACTTT
-,TRBV7-9,-,TRBJ1-1,CASSITGTTEAFF,TGTGCCAGCAGTATTACAGGGACCACTGAAGCTTTCTTT
TRBD2,TRBV23-1,-,TRBJ2-2,CASGLAGTGELFF,TGCGCCAGTGGACTAGCGGGTACAGGGGAGCTGTTTTTT
TRBD2,TRBV5-1,few,TRBJ2-7,CASSFEASGVGEQYF,TGCGCCAGCAGCTTTGAGGCTAGCGGGGTAGGGGAGCAGTACTTC
-,TRBV10-3,-,TRBJ2-1,CASGAVVKKSYNEQFF,TGTGCCAGTGGGGCAGTGGTTAAAAAATCTTACAATGAGCAGTTCTTC
-,TRBV11-2,once,TRBJ2-7,CASSLETDGTYEQYF,TGTGCCAGCAGCTTAGAGACGGACGGAACCTACGAGCAGTACTTC
-,TRBV5-5,-,TRBJ2-5,CASSLAFTGTQETQYF,TGTGCCAGCAGCTTGGCTTTTACTGGGACCCAAGAGACCCAGTACTTC
TRBD2,TRBV30,-,TRBJ2-3,CAWSVPGGAPDTQYF,TGTGCCTGGAGTGTACCCGGGGGGGCCCCAGATACGCAGTATTTT
TRBD1,TRBV3-1/TRBV3-2,-,TRBJ1-2,CASSQQGENYGYTF,TGTGCCAGCAGCCAGCAGGGGGAAAACTATGGCTACACCTTC
-,TRBV25-1,-,TRBJ2-1,CASSESDRYRNEQFF,TGTGCCAGCAGTGAGTCTGATAGGTATAGGAATGAGCAGTTCTTC
-,TRBV4-1,-,TRBJ2-5,CASSLGFQETQYF,TGCGCCAGCAGCCTGGGGTTTCAAGAGACCCAGTACTTC